These 6 T cell receptor beta chains were all obtained from the same sample, sequenced in a study of blood T cell repertoires in COVID-19. Clones were sequenced by immunoSEQ multiplex PCR, and TCRdb holds only the in-frame ones, with some missing. The sample lists 200,000 to 250,000 clones, around 86% occurring once. Sequenced sample: PBMCs or T cells enriched from blood (not recorded which). The receptors shown here come from a man aged 25-45 years in a cohort exposed to, infected with or recovered from COVID-19 (not recorded which).

This clone was found once. The chain recombines TRBV27 with TRBJ2-5, with 10 bases that match TRBD2. Germline V lookup: CDR1 MNHEY, CDR2 SMNVEV (reference sequence). The CDR3 runs 16 residues. J was trimmed by 5 bases and V by 8 bases; bases with no gene match: 14. The CDR3 sequence is CASPRRTSGTVETQYF. CDR3 DNA sequence: TGTGCCAGCCCTCGCCGGACTAGCGGTACCGTGGAGACCCAGTACTTC.

V and J are TRBV4-3 and TRBJ1-5; the D gene is possibly TRBD1 (5 bases). This CDR3 is built from 16 residues. Germline-derived CDR1 and CDR2 are LGHNA and YSLEER. Trimming removed 1 base at V and 1 base at J, with 11 bases between. The chain's CDR3 is CASSQGWGGSNQPQHF. CDR3 coding DNA: TGCGCCAGCAGCCAAGGGTGGGGGGGGAGCAATCAGCCCCAGCATTTT.

The chain combines TRBV11-3 with TRBJ2-7; a possible D gene is TRBD1 (6 bases). From germline, CDR1 is SGHNT and CDR2 YENEEA. Trimming stripped 4 bases from V and 3 bases from J, with 10 bases between. This CDR3 is built from 13 residues. CDR3 residues: CASSSGQHYEQYF. The DNA for the CDR3 is TGTGCCAGCAGCTCCGGACAGCACTACGAGCAGTACTTC.

The rearrangement uses TRBV5-1 and TRBJ1-6; 10 bases line up with TRBD1. Germline values: CDR1 SGHRS, CDR2 YFSETQ. The trim removed 3 bases at V and 8 bases at J, leaving 5 bases unmatched. This CDR3 contains 15 residues. CDR3: CASSSTGGADSPLHF. DNA of the CDR3: TGCGCCAGCAGCTCGACAGGGGGCGCGGATTCACCCCTCCACTTT.

The chain carries TRBV29-1 and TRBJ2-7; a possible D gene is TRBD2 (5 bases). This CDR3 has 15 amino acids. Germline CDR1 reads SQVTM; CDR2 reads ANQGSEA. V was shortened by 7 bases and J by 2 bases, with 21 bases between the two germline ends. The CDR3 region has the DNA TGCAGCGCCGAGGGCCTAGCTGTTACTCCCTACGAGCAGTACTTC. This encodes CSAEGLAVTPYEQYF.

This clone was counted only a few times. The V call is TRBV13, the J call TRBJ2-1; D call uncertain. V lost 0 bases and J lost 5, with 8 bases in between. The CDR3 contains 14 residues. Germline-derived CDR1 and CDR2 are PRHDT and FYEKMQ (reference sequence). The CDR3 region is CASSLGLSDNEQFF. In DNA, the CDR3 is TGTGCCAGCAGCTTAGGCTTGTCGGACAATGAGCAGTTCTTC.